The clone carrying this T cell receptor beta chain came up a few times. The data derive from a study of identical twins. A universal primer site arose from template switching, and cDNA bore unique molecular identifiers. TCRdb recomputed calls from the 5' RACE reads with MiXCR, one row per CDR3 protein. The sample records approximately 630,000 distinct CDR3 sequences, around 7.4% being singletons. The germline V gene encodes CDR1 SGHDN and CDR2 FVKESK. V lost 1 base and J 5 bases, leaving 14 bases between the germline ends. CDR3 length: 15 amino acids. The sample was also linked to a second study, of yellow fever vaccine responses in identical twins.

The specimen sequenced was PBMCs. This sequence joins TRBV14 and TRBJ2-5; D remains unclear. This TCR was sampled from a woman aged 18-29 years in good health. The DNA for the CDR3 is TGTGCCAGCAGCCAAGGGACCGTGGGGTCGGAGACCCAGTACTTC. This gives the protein CASSQGTVGSETQYF.